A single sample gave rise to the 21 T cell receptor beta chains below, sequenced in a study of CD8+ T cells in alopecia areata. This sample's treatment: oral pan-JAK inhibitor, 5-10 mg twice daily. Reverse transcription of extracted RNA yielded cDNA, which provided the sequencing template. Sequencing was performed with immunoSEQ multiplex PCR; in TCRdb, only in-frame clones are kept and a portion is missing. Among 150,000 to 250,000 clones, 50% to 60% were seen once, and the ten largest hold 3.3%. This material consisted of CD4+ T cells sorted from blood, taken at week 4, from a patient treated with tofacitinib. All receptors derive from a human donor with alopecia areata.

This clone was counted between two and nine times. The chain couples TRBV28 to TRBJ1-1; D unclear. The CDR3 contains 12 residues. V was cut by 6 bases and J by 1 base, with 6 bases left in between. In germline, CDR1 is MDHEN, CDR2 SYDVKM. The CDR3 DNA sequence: TGTGCCAGCAGGGAAAGGAACACTGAAGCTTTCTTT. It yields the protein CASRERNTEAFF.

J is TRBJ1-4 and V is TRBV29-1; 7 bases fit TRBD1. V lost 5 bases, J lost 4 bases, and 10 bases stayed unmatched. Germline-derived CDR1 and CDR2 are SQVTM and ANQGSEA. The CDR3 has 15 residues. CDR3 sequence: CSVKGQDRGNEKLFF. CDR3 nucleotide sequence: TGCAGCGTTAAAGGACAGGACCGGGGTAATGAAAAACTGTTTTTT.

The CDR3 nucleotides read TGTGCCAGCAGTTATGCCGGCCAGGGGGGCGAGCAGTACTTC. Encoded protein: CASSYAGQGGEQYF. The chain couples TRBV6-1 to TRBJ2-7; D is possibly TRBD1 (7 bases). The CDR3 runs to 14 residues. The V end lost 5 bases, the J end lost 6 bases, and 17 bases lay between the germline ends. Germline V gives CDR1 MNHNS, CDR2 SASEGT.

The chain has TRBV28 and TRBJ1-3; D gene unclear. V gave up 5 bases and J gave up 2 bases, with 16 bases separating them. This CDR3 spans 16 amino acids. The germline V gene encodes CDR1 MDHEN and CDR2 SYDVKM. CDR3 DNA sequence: TGTGCCAGCAGTCGCGAGACGCTCGTAACTGGAAACACCATATATTTT. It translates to CASSRETLVTGNTIYF.

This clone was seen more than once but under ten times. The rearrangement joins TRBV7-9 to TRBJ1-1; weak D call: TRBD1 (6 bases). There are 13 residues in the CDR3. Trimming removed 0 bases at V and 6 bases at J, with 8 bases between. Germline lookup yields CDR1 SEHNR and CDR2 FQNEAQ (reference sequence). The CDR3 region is CASSLAQGAEAFF. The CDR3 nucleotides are TGTGCCAGCAGCTTAGCACAGGGCGCTGAAGCTTTCTTT.

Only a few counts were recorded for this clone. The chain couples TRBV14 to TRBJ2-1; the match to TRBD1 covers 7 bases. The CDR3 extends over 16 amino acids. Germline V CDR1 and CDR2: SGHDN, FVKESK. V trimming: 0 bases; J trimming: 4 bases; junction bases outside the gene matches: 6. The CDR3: CASSQERGTAYNEQFF. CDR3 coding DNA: TGTGCCAGCAGCCAAGAAAGGGGGACAGCTTACAATGAGCAGTTCTTC.

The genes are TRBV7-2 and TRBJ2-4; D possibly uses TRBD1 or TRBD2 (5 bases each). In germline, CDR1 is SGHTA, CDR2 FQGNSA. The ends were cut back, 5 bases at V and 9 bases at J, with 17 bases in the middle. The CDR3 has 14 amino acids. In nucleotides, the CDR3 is TGTGCCAGCAGCAGTGGGACGAGTCAGGGCATTCAGTACTTC. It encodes CASSSGTSQGIQYF. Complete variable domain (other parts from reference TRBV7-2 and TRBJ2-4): GAGVSQSPSNKVTEKGKDVELRCDPISGHTALYWYRQSLGQGLEFLIYFQGNSAPDKSGLPSDRFSAERTGGSVSTLTIQRTQQEDSAVYLCASSSGTSQGIQYFGAGTRLSVL.

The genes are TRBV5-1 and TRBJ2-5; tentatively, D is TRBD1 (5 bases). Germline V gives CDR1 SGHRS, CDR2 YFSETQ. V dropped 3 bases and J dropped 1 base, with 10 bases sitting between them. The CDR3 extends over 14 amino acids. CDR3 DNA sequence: TGCGCCAGCAGCTCGTTAGGGGCCCAAGAGACCCAGTACTTC. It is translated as CASSSLGAQETQYF.

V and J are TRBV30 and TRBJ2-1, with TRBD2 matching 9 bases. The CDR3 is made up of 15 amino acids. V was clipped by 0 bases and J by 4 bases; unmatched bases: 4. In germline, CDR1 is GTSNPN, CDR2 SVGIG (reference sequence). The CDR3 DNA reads TGTGCCTGGAGTGTGGGAGCGGGGGGATACAATGAGCAGTTCTTC. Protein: CAWSVGAGGYNEQFF. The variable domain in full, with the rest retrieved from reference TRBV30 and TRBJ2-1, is SQTIHQWPATLVQPVGSPLSLECTVEGTSNPNLYWYRQAAGRGLQLLFYSVGIGQISSEVPQNLSASRPQDRQFILSSKKLLLSDSGFYLCAWSVGAGGYNEQFFGPGTRLTVL.

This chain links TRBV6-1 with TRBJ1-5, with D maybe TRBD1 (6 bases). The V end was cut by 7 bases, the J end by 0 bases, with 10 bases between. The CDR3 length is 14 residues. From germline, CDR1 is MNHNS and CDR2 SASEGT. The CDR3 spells CASKQGNSNQPQHF. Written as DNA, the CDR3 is TGTGCCAGCAAACAGGGAAATAGCAATCAGCCCCAGCATTTT.

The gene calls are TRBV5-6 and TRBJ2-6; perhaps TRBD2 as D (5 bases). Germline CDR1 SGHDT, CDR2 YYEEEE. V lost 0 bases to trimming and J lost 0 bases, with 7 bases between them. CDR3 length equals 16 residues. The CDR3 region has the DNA TGTGCCAGCAGCTTGGGAGGGTCCTCTGGGGCCAACGTCCTGACTTTC. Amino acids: CASSLGGSSGANVLTF. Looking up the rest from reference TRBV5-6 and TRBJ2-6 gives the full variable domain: DAGVTQSPTHLIKTRGQQVTLRCSPKSGHDTVSWYQQALGQGPQFIFQYYEEEERQRGNFPDRFSGHQFPNYSSELNVNALLLGDSALYLCASSLGGSSGANVLTFGAGSRLTVL.

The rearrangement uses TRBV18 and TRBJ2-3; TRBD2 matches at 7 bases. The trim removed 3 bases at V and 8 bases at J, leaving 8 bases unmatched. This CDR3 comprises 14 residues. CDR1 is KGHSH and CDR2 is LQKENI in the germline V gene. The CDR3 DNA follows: TGTGCCAGCTCACCCCCAATCCTAGCGGTTACGCAGTATTTT. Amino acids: CASSPPILAVTQYF. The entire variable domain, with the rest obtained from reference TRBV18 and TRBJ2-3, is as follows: NAGVMQNPRHLVRRRGQEARLRCSPMKGHSHVYWYRQLPEEGLKFMVYLQKENIIDESGMPKERFSAEFPKEGPSILRIQQVVRGDSAAYFCASSPPILAVTQYFGPGTRLTVL.

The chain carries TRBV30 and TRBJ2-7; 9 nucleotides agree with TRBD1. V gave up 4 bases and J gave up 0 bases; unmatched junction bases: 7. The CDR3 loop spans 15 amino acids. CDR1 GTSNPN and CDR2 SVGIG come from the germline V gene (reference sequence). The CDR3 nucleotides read TGTGCCTGGATTAATTCGGGACAGGGCTCCTACGAGCAGTACTTC. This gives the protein CAWINSGQGSYEQYF.

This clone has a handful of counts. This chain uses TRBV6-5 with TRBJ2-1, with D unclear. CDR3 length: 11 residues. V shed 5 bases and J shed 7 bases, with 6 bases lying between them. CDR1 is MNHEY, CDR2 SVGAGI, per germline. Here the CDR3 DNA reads TGTGCCAGCAGTAGACGGAATGAGCAGTTCTTC. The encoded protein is CASSRRNEQFF.

The CDR3 bases are TGTGCCACCAGCCGAAGGACAGGGACTAACACTGAAGCTTTCTTT. It translates to CATSRRTGTNTEAFF. V and J are TRBV15 and TRBJ1-1, with TRBD1 matching over 8 bases. Germline V gene lookup returns CDR1 LNHNV and CDR2 YYDKDF (reference sequence). This CDR3 is built from 15 residues. V shed 5 bases, J shed 2 bases, and the junction held 7 bases outside the gene matches.

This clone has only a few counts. DNA for the CDR3: TGCAGCGTAAAGACAGGGGTCACTGAAGCTTTCTTT. Encoded protein: CSVKTGVTEAFF. V is TRBV29-1 and J is TRBJ1-1; 8 nucleotides line up with TRBD1. V trimming: 6 bases; J trimming: 4 bases; junction bases outside the gene matches: 4. Germline CDR1 is SQVTM and CDR2 is ANQGSEA. The CDR3 is 12 residues long.

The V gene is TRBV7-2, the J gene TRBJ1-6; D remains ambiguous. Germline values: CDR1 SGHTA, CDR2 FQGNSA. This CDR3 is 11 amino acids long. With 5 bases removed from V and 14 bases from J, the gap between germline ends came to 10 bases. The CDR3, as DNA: TGTGCCAGCAGCCTGAGTAGCACCCTCCACTTT. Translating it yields CASSLSSTLHF.

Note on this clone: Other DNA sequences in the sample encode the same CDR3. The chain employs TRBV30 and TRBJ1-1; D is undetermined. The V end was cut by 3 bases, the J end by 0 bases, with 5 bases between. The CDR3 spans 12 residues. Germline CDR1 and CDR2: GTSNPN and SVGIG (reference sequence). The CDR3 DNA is TGTGCCTGGAGCAGAGTGAACACTGAAGCTTTCTTT. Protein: CAWSRVNTEAFF.

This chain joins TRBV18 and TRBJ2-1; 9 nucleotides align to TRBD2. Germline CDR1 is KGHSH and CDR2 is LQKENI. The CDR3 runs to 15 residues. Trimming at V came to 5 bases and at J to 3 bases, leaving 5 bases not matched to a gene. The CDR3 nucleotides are TGTGCCAGCTCAACGTTAGCGGGGGACTACAATGAGCAGTTCTTC. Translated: CASSTLAGDYNEQFF.

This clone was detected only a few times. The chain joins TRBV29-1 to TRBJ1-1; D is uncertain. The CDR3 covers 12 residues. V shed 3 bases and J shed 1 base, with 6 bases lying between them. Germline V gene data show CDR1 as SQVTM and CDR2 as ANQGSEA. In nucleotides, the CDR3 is TGCAGCGTTGACGACGGGAACACTGAAGCTTTCTTT. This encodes CSVDDGNTEAFF.

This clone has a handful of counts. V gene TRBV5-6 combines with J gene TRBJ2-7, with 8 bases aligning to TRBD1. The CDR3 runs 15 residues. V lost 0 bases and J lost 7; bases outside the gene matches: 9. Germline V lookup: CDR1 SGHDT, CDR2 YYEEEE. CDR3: CASSLVPGGVNEQYF. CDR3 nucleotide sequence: TGTGCCAGCAGCTTGGTTCCAGGGGGCGTAAATGAGCAGTACTTC. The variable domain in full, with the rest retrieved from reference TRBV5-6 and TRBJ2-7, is DAGVTQSPTHLIKTRGQQVTLRCSPKSGHDTVSWYQQALGQGPQFIFQYYEEEERQRGNFPDRFSGHQFPNYSSELNVNALLLGDSALYLCASSLVPGGVNEQYFGPGTRLTVT.